Listed below are T cell receptor beta chains from one sample, sequenced in a study of blood T cell repertoires in COVID-19. The protocol was immunoSEQ multiplex PCR, while the TCRdb copy is restricted to in-frame clones and leaves out a portion. The profile shows just over 150,000 clones, approximately 84% of them singletons. The sample taken for sequencing was peripheral blood. The receptors were sampled from a woman older than 75 with acute or convalescent COVID-19. CDR3s include the opening cysteine and the closing phenylalanine or tryptophan. D genes are given only for firm matches. Some rows have no size entry. The others give once, few or many, or a class for an expanded clone.

>-|TRBJ2-6|TRBD2|TRBV3-1/TRBV3-2
TGTGCCAGCGGGCGGGGGAGTTCTGGGGCCAACGTCCTGACTTTC
CASGRGSSGANVLTF
>few|TRBJ1-1|-|TRBV6-2/TRBV6-3
TGTGCCAGCAGTTTCCCTTCAGGGGAGTGGAACACTGAAGCTTTCTTT
CASSFPSGEWNTEAFF
>once|TRBJ2-2|TRBD1|TRBV9
TGTGCCAGCAGCGTGGCCACAGGGGTTAGGTCCGGGGAGCTGTTTTTT
CASSVATGVRSGELFF
>-|TRBJ1-1|-|TRBV2
TGTGCCAGCACACTCTCCACTGAAGCTTTCTTT
CASTLSTEAFF
>-|TRBJ2-5|TRBD1|TRBV9
TGTGCCAGCAGCGCGCGGGACAGGGTCCAAGAGACCCAGTACTTC
CASSARDRVQETQYF
>-|TRBJ1-6|TRBD1|TRBV5-5
TGTGCCAGCAGCTTGGCACTGGACAGGGGGTCAGATAATTCACCCCTCCACTTT
CASSLALDRGSDNSPLHF
>-|TRBJ1-3|-|TRBV15
TGTGCCACCAGCGTACAGGTCTCTGGAAACACCATATATTTT
CATSVQVSGNTIYF
>few|TRBJ2-1|TRBD2|TRBV4-1
TGCGCCAGCAGCCAAGGCGGGGGTGGGATGTCCTACAATGAGCAGTTCTTC
CASSQGGGGMSYNEQFF
>few|TRBJ2-3|TRBD1|TRBV19
TGTGCCAGTAGGACAGGGGTGTCGATAGATACGCAGTATTTT
CASRTGVSIDTQYF
>once|TRBJ1-1|-|TRBV15
TGTGCCACCAGCAGTGGGAGGAAGACTGAAGCTTTCTTT
CATSSGRKTEAFF
>-|TRBJ2-3|-|TRBV3-1/TRBV3-2
TGTGCCAGCAGCCACCCCCTGGGAGGCACAGATACGCAGTATTTT
CASSHPLGGTDTQYF
>few|TRBJ1-1|TRBD1|TRBV18
TGTGCCAGCTCACCGACAGGGAATACTGAAGCTTTCTTT
CASSPTGNTEAFF
>-|TRBJ2-5|-|TRBV10-1
TGCGCCAGCAGTGAGAAGAGGGAGGAGACCCAGTACTTC
CASSEKREETQYF
>-|TRBJ2-1|-|TRBV12-3/TRBV12-4
TGTGCCAGCAGTTATAGCAATGAGCAGTTCTTC
CASSYSNEQFF
>-|TRBJ2-7|TRBD1|TRBV6-5
TGTGCCAGCAGGCGACAGGGGGAGCAGTACTTC
CASRRQGEQYF
>-|TRBJ1-2|TRBD1|TRBV6-5
TGTGCCAGCAGTAGGACAGGGGTGGGTGGCTACACCTTC
CASSRTGVGGYTF
>few|TRBJ2-1|-|TRBV5-1
TGCGCCAGCAGCTTGGAAGGGACATCAGAGCAGTTCTTC
CASSLEGTSEQFF
>-|TRBJ2-2|-|TRBV2
TGTGCCAGCAGTGATCTGGAAGGGGCAAACACCGGGGAGCTGTTTTTT
CASSDLEGANTGELFF
>-|TRBJ1-2|-|TRBV5-1
TGCGCCAGCAGCTTTACGGGGAGTGGCTACACCTTC
CASSFTGSGYTF
>-|TRBJ1-3|-|TRBV5-1
TGCGCCAGCAGCCCGGGGACTGGAAACACCATATATTTT
CASSPGTGNTIYF
>-|TRBJ1-5|-|TRBV11-2
TGTGCCAGCAGTCAAACTACAGGTAGCAATCAGCCCCAGCATTTT
CASSQTTGSNQPQHF
>-|TRBJ2-7|TRBD2|TRBV18
TGTGCCAGCTCATCCCCTCCGGGACTAGTAACCTACGAGCAGTACTTC
CASSSPPGLVTYEQYF
>-|TRBJ2-2|-|TRBV7-9
TGTGCCAGCAGCTTGACTAGTGGGGGTCCCACCGGGGAGCTGTTTTTT
CASSLTSGGPTGELFF
>-|TRBJ1-3|-|TRBV3-1/TRBV3-2
TGTGCCAGCAGCCAAAGGGGCTCTGGAAACACCATATATTTT
CASSQRGSGNTIYF
>-|TRBJ1-2|TRBD1|TRBV5-4
TGTGCCAGCAGCTTGTCGGACAGGGGCCTTGGCTACACCTTC
CASSLSDRGLGYTF